This note documents a single TCR beta chain sequence. In this sample, this clonotype turned up a few times. This receptor's antigen is unknown. Per-base qualities were not stored, and no clone one base away is much larger. The CDR3 runs 15 amino acids, cysteine and phenylalanine included. The sequence is cut down to CDR3 DNA, 45 bases in frame from base 1. The germline ends are 22 bases apart after V is trimmed by 7 bases and J by 9 bases. Reads for this sample came from an Illumina NovaSeq 6000. TCRalpha and TCRbeta cDNA libraries were built by 5'RACE with constant-segment primers, adding sample barcodes and unique molecular identifiers. Trizol reagent was used to extract RNA from every sample. Library amplification was performed in two PCR steps, and a second sample barcode and Illumina TruSeq adapters were introduced in the second step. The libraries were sequenced on an Illumina NovaSeq using 2 x 150 bp paired-end reads. Regarding the original processing steps: With migec v1.2.7, reads were demultiplexed and then collapsed into UMI-guided consensus sequences. Using mixcr v2.1.11, UMI consensuses were aligned to TRA and TRB V and J templates and then assembled into clonotypes. Clonotypes were classified as expanded or contracted when called significant by both edgeR and NoisET, with noise models trained on biological replicates. For edgeR calls, the thresholds were a false discovery rate-adjusted p below 0.01 and a log2 fold-change of 1. PCA with hierarchical clustering of max-normalized trajectories of the 1000 most abundant clonotypes was used as exploratory dynamics analysis. The CD4 or CD8 phenotype of responding clones was assigned using the separately sequenced CD4+ and CD8+ repertoires. TCRdb ran its own pipeline on the public reads, namely fastp trimming at Q25 and MiXCR clone calling, and kept in-frame beta chains. Rows merge per CDR3 protein into single entries with the most common DNA and genes. The V and J calls come from TCRdb's annotation, not from the publication. The sample records some 190,000 distinct CDR3 sequences, approximately 20% of which are singletons. The top ten hold roughly 2.3% of the sample.

The data originate from a study of T-cell memory formation after mild COVID-19 (dated by TCRdb to the early 2020s). In the study overall: TCR sequence clusters from the two donors were found to be largely donor specific. In two donors, T-cell clones that expanded and contracted after mild COVID-19 were followed by sequencing TCRalpha and TCRbeta repertoires longitudinally. Two young, previously healthy adult volunteers made up the cohort, one male and one female.

Ficoll-Paque density gradient centrifugation was the method used to isolate PBMCs. Paper-wide results and their limitations: Whether the second-wave clones peaking on day 37 were SARS-CoV-2 specific was not confirmed. Clones contracting from day 15 to 85 had balanced CD4/CD8 phenotypes, while a second wave expanding from day 15 to 37 was biased towards CD4+. Contracting CD4+ clones were located mainly in the CM and EM memory subsets, whereas CD8+ clones were found to be enriched in EMRA. The study covered only a couple of mild cases, and larger cohorts including severe cases with pre-infection samples were considered necessary. Some responding clones were found in pre-infection memory, which suggests that pre-existing cross-reactive memory T cells took part in the SARS-CoV-2 response.

This TCR came from an adult woman who had mild COVID-19 (a few samples of this study predate the infection). The sample titles of this study are shuffled in the database, so cell type and time point are left out; the donor was told from shared clones. The receptor chain draws on TRBV12-3 or TRBV12-4 and TRBJ1-3; the D segment could be TRBD1, given 6 matching bases. The sample comprised PBMCs or a T cell subset sorted from them (not recorded which). The nucleotide sequence is given as TGTGCCAGCACCACCCAACAGGGATCTATTGGCACCATATATTTT. Its translation reads: CASTTQQGSIGTIYF.